The 8 T cell receptor beta chains below were found in one sample sequenced in a study of blood T cell repertoires in COVID-19. Clones were read by immunoSEQ multiplex PCR, and TCRdb kept only the in-frame ones, dropping some. The table shows about 260,000 clones, with 87% occurring only once. The sequenced material came from peripheral blood. The receptors derive from a woman aged 50 to 65 who had recovered from COVID-19.

V and J are TRBV7-9 and TRBJ2-7, with TRBD1 matching 11 bases. CDR3 size: 14 residues. Looked up from germline, CDR1 is SEHNR and CDR2 is FQNEAQ (reference sequence). V lost 5 bases to trimming and J lost 6 bases; unmatched junction nucleotides: 6. The CDR3 DNA reads TGTGCCAGCAGCCGACTCGGACAGGGGGCCGAGCAGTACTTC. Translation gives CASSRLGQGAEQYF.

The chain is built from TRBV11-2 and TRBJ2-1; TRBD1 aligns across 7 bases. The trim removed 3 bases at V and 3 bases at J, leaving 11 bases unmatched. The CDR3 is 17 amino acids. Germline V gives CDR1 SGHAT, CDR2 FQNNGV. The CDR3 loop is CASSFLGGQVFYNEQFF. As DNA, the CDR3 is TGTGCCAGCAGCTTTTTAGGAGGACAGGTTTTCTACAATGAGCAGTTCTTC.

V gene TRBV19 combines with J gene TRBJ1-6; TRBD1 matches at 9 bases. CDR1 and CDR2 (germline): LNHDA, SQIVND (reference sequence). This CDR3 contains 13 residues. The V and J ends lost 7 bases and 8 bases, in that order; junction bases with no gene match: 3. The CDR3 DNA reads as TGTGCCAGTAAGGGGGACAGGGATTCACCCCTCCACTTT. Its translation is CASKGDRDSPLHF.

The chain combines TRBV6-6 with TRBJ2-7, with D possibly being TRBD1 (6 bases). This CDR3 spans 13 amino acids. Trimming took 7 bases from V and 2 from J, leaving 12 bases between them. Germline V gene data show CDR1 as MNHNY and CDR2 as SVGAGI (reference sequence). The CDR3 region has the DNA TGTGCCAGCACCTCCTCAGGGGCCTACGAGCAGTACTTC. The encoded protein is CASTSSGAYEQYF.

V is TRBV5-4 and J is TRBJ1-1, with 10 bases matching TRBD1. Germline CDR1 reads SGHNT; CDR2 reads YYREEE (reference sequence). The CDR3 length is 15 residues. Unmatched junction bases numbered 4, after V lost 2 bases and J lost 3 bases. The CDR3 DNA is TGTGCCAGCAGCTTTCGGACAGGGGGGGACACTGAAGCTTTCTTT. It is translated as CASSFRTGGDTEAFF.

CDR3 loop: CASSRTGRGETQYF. The CDR3 nucleotides are TGTGCCAGCTCCCGGACAGGGCGAGGCGAGACCCAGTACTTC. This chain uses TRBV18 with TRBJ2-5; the match to TRBD1 covers 8 bases. This CDR3 spans 14 amino acids. Losses at the gene ends were 6 bases for V and 5 bases for J; bases not matched to a gene: 8. In germline, CDR1 is KGHSH, CDR2 LQKENI.

V usage is TRBV27 and J usage is TRBJ1-5, with D perhaps matching TRBD1 (5 bases). Per germline, CDR1 MNHEY and CDR2 SMNVEV (reference sequence). CDR3 size: 13 residues. The V end lost 6 bases, the J end lost 10 bases, and 16 bases lay between the germline ends. The CDR3 coding sequence is TGTGCCAGCAGAGGCAGGGAGGGGCGTCCCCAGCATTTT. It encodes CASRGREGRPQHF.

A few counts support this clone. This chain uses TRBV2 with TRBJ2-7; no definite D call. The CDR3 spans 15 residues. CDR1 is SNHLY and CDR2 is FYNNEI in the germline V gene. V was clipped by 0 bases and J by 3 bases, with 12 bases between them. The CDR3 DNA reads TGTGCCAGCAGTGAAGCCCCAGGCGTCGTCTACGAGCAGTACTTC. Translating it yields CASSEAPGVVYEQYF.